This TCR beta chain originates from a study of sequential checkpoint blockade in melanoma. About the research overall: About 90 pretreatment tumor DNA samples were TCRβ immunosequenced. After nivolumab or ipilimumab alone, roughly 20 patients had week-13 rebiopsies.

Here immunoSEQ multiplex PCR was the method, and the copy in TCRdb shows in-frame clones only, minus some. The sample includes several thousand clones, approximately 35% of them seen just once. The treatment was: randomized to nivolumab then ipilimumab (arm A) or the reverse (arm B). Sample share makes this clone medium-sized. With V trimmed by 4 bases and J by 4 bases, 12 bases remained unmatched. Per the germline V gene, CDR1 is SGHNT and CDR2 is YENEEA. The CDR3 sequence is 17 residues long. The source material was tumor tissue (inferred from file names), sampled from a patient given nivolumab and ipilimumab in sequence. This TCR came from a human donor with melanoma. The chain combines TRBV11-3 with TRBJ1-1; TRBD1 matches at 10 bases. As DNA, the CDR3 is TGTGCCAGCAGCTCGAGGGCGACAGGGGGCCTGGGCACTGAAGCTTTCTTT. It codes for CASSSRATGGLGTEAFF.